This entry concerns a single TCR beta chain. CD45RO negativity and positive selection for CCR7 defined naive CD8 cells, a population that excluded terminally differentiated effector memory CD45RA+ cells. Here immunoSEQ multiplex PCR was the method, and the copy in TCRdb shows in-frame clones only, minus some. Of some 2.1 million clones listed, over 85% were seen once; the top ten hold 1.5% to 2%. The entry originates in a study of shared clonotypes between healthy human individuals. Sequencing was carried out using naive CD8+ T cells from PBMCs. The clonotype was recovered from a young man in good health. Some clones in this sample may be carry-over from other donors' samples.

The CDR3 sequence is CASSSRTGGHTDTQYF. CDR3 DNA: TGTGCCAGCAGTTCCCGGACAGGGGGGCACACAGATACGCAGTATTTT. J is TRBJ2-3 and V is TRBV27; 10 bases agree with TRBD1. The germline V gene encodes CDR1 MNHEY and CDR2 SMNVEV (reference sequence). The CDR3 contains 16 residues. V lost 4 bases, J lost 2 bases, and 6 bases stayed unmatched.